The sequence of this TCR beta chain was determined in a study of blood T cell repertoires in COVID-19. In the study overall: Donors in the United States, Italy and Spain gave samples during acute or convalescent COVID-19. The cDNA or gDNA used as material had been derived from T cells, B-cell-depleted T cells, or PBMCs.

In the source study's methods: Cell counts per sample came from amplifying reference gene primers. The protocol was immunoSEQ multiplex PCR, while the TCRdb copy is restricted to in-frame clones and leaves out a portion. Clonal size and the V and J genes are those of that table, whereas D and trimming came from the DNA. The repertoire holds 240,000 or so clones, with around 87% as singletons. V shed 0 bases and J shed 4 bases, with 15 bases lying between them. Germline V lookup: CDR1 MNHEY, CDR2 SVGAGI. The CDR3 extends over 16 amino acids. The source material was peripheral blood. This sequence joins TRBV6-5 and TRBJ1-2; D is unclear. This clonotype was obtained from a woman aged 25-40 years who had recovered from COVID-19. The CDR3 spells CASSYSWQASGYGYTF. The CDR3 coding sequence is TGTGCCAGCAGTTACTCTTGGCAGGCCTCTGGCTATGGCTACACCTTC.